This is a list of T cell receptor beta chains from one sample in a study of Ad26.COV2.S vaccination and SARS-CoV-2 variants. Using immunoSEQ multiplex PCR, the repertoire was profiled, and TCRdb retains in-frame clones only, with some absent. The sample includes just under 250,000 clones, approximately 88% of them seen just once. The input for sequencing was peripheral blood, taken in a trial of Ad26.COV2.S vaccine versus placebo. The receptors were sampled from a person aged 18 to 59 who received the Ad26.COV2.S COVID-19 vaccine or a placebo. Each CDR3 is given with its conserved first and last residue.

v_call	j_call	cdr3_aa
TRBV2	TRBJ1-6	CASRAQSSYNSPLHF
TRBV7-6	TRBJ2-7	CASSLGDYEQYF
TRBV2	TRBJ2-5	CASSRREGRRETQYF
TRBV7-9	TRBJ2-1	CASSGGLAGDNEQFF
TRBV3-1/TRBV3-2	TRBJ1-4	CASSQGTGTEKLFF
TRBV24-1	TRBJ2-1	CATSATGLSYNEQFF
TRBV7-6	TRBJ2-1	CASSLGGTEWVNEQFF
TRBV21-1	TRBJ2-2	CASSKPGQGNTGELFF
TRBV6-2/TRBV6-3	TRBJ2-2	CASSWRPYTGELFF
TRBV11-2	TRBJ2-2	CASSLDSDILPDTGELFF
TRBV7-2	TRBJ2-5	CASSSRAASVNQETQYF
TRBV25-1	TRBJ2-4	CASSGSGSNIQYF
TRBV19	TRBJ1-3	CASNSDRGSGNTIYF
TRBV6-5	TRBJ2-3	CASHRDFNRPDTQYF
TRBV14	TRBJ1-2	CASSQAGGPFNYGYTF
TRBV29-1	TRBJ2-5	CSVSPDRGTQYF
TRBV6-1	TRBJ2-6	CAGSSGANVLTF
TRBV5-1	TRBJ2-2	CASSGPNTGELFF
TRBV7-3	TRBJ2-3	CASSPTGGSGDTQYF
TRBV5-1	TRBJ2-1	CASSLSVLINEQFF
TRBV14	TRBJ2-1	CASSRRQNNEQFF
TRBV27	TRBJ1-1	CASSLWGARTEAFF
TRBV6-5	TRBJ1-5	CASSYAGSNQPQHF
TRBV5-4	TRBJ1-3	CASSNGPLSGNTIYF
TRBV7-6	TRBJ1-1	CASSLGMNTEAFF
TRBV19	TRBJ2-3	CASSIEEGYTDTQYF
TRBV2	TRBJ1-2	CASSEIAGGAEGYTF
TRBV6-5	TRBJ1-2	CASSRGVGYGYTF
TRBV27	TRBJ2-1	CANPGLGTYEQFF
TRBV28	TRBJ1-5	CASSSRQGMGSNQPQHF
TRBV18	TRBJ2-6	CASSPGGPGANVLTF
TRBV19	TRBJ2-2	CASLWGRANTGELFF
TRBV5-1	TRBJ1-1	CASSLEQGKTEAFF